This T cell receptor beta chain was identified in a study of T cell responses to AZD1222 COVID-19 vaccine. Overall study: Analyses pooled second doses at about 4 or about 12 weeks. Study observations and caveats: Across spike, vaccine-associated CD4 TCRs were found, dominant at 160-218 and 743-854. A rise in Spike-specific TCR breadth and depth followed two AZD1222 doses. Of the AZD1222 recipients, only five to seven were seropositive at baseline.

Assay: immunoSEQ multiplex PCR; the TCRdb copy retains only in-frame clones and omits some. Among roughly 130,000 clones listed, 80% to 90% were seen once. Points on this clone: Antigen specificity is unknown.

The trim removed 6 bases at V and 10 bases at J, leaving 6 bases unmatched. The V gene's germline CDR1 is DFQATT and CDR2 SNEGSKA (reference sequence). CDR3 size: 11 residues. This chain uses TRBV20-1 with TRBJ1-1, with 9 bases that match TRBD1. This receptor was identified in an adult in good health. Sequences were derived from peripheral blood, sampled on day 0 of AZD1222 vaccination. CDR3 sequence reads: CSASDRGGAFF. The CDR3 bases are TGCAGTGCGAGTGACAGGGGGGGAGCTTTCTTT.